The 8 T cell receptor beta chains given below trace back to one sample, sequenced in a study of T cells after yellow fever vaccination. TCRdb redid the calling of the 5' RACE reads with MiXCR, one entry per CDR3 protein. Here the sample spans tens of thousands of distinct CDR3 sequences, roughly 8% being singletons. Source: CD8+ T cells sorted from PBMCs, taken on the day of the yellow fever booster vaccination. These receptors were taken from a man between 25 and 39 years old who received the YFV17D yellow fever vaccine.

At least ten counts were recorded for this clonotype. The rearrangement joins TRBV6-1 to TRBJ2-3; tentatively, D is TRBD1 or TRBD2 (6 bases each). Germline V CDR1 and CDR2: MNHNS, SASEGT. The CDR3 extends over 15 amino acids. The V gene lost 2 bases and the J gene lost 3 bases, with 12 bases spanning the gap. The chain's CDR3 is CASSEWGAWTDTQYF. As DNA, the CDR3 is TGTGCCAGCAGTGAATGGGGGGCGTGGACAGATACGCAGTATTTT.

The chain has TRBV7-6 and TRBJ2-5, with a tentative D call TRBD2 (6 bases). The CDR3 has 15 residues. The germline V gene has CDR1 SGHVS and CDR2 FNYEAQ. Trimming pared 5 bases from V and 2 bases from J, leaving 15 bases between. CDR3 nucleotide sequence: TGTGCCAGCAGCCCCCTGGGACTTCAGCAAGAGACCCAGTACTTC. As protein: CASSPLGLQQETQYF.

The chain couples TRBV6-2 or TRBV6-3 to TRBJ2-7; D ambiguous. The CDR3 is made up of 14 amino acids. Germline lookup yields CDR1 MNHEY and CDR2 SVGEGT. V lost 0 bases and J 2 bases, leaving 8 bases between the germline ends. The CDR3 DNA follows: TGTGCCAGCAGTTACTCCGGCAGAGCCTACGAGCAGTACTTC. It specifies CASSYSGRAYEQYF.

In this sample, this clonotype turned up many times. V is TRBV5-1 and J is TRBJ2-5; D might be TRBD2 (5 bases). Germline V gene sequence: CDR1 SGHRS, CDR2 YFSETQ. Trimming stripped 2 bases from V and 5 bases from J, with 13 bases between. CDR3 length: 14 amino acids. CDR3 protein: CASSFFSGSETQYF. For the CDR3, the DNA is TGCGCCAGCAGCTTCTTCTCGGGGTCGGAGACCCAGTACTTC.

This clonotype has ten or more counts. The chain is built from TRBV5-6 and TRBJ2-3, with a possible D match to TRBD2 (5 bases). The V and J ends lost 0 bases and 6 bases respectively, with 11 bases between them. The germline gives CDR1 SGHDT, CDR2 YYEEEE. The CDR3 is 14 amino acids. The CDR3 loop reads CASSLAGRVDTQYF. As DNA, the CDR3 is TGTGCCAGCAGCTTGGCGGGAAGGGTGGATACGCAGTATTTT. Variable domain in full (rest from reference TRBV5-6 and TRBJ2-3): DAGVTQSPTHLIKTRGQQVTLRCSPKSGHDTVSWYQQALGQGPQFIFQYYEEEERQRGNFPDRFSGHQFPNYSSELNVNALLLGDSALYLCASSLAGRVDTQYFGPGTRLTVL.

This clonotype was counted ten times or more. The chain employs TRBV7-6 and TRBJ2-7; TRBD1 is a possible D gene (6 bases). Trimming removed 2 bases at V and 4 bases at J, with 15 bases between. The CDR3 runs to 15 residues. Germline V gene lookup returns CDR1 SGHVS and CDR2 FNYEAQ. The CDR3 DNA reads as TGTGCCAGCAGCTTACTGACAGGTGCGAGGTACGAGCAGTACTTC. This sequence encodes CASSLLTGARYEQYF.

This clonotype was seen many times. The gene calls are TRBV5-6 and TRBJ2-1; 7 bases match TRBD2. CDR1 and CDR2 from the germline V gene are SGHDT and YYEEEE. V lost 3 bases and J lost 7; bases outside the gene matches: 10. This CDR3 region has 15 residues. The CDR3 bases are TGTGCCAGCAGCTCTAGCGGTGCCTTCTGGAATGAGCAGTTCTTC. Translation: CASSSSGAFWNEQFF.

The rearrangement links TRBV7-6 to TRBJ2-1, with D tentatively TRBD2 (5 bases). Trimming removed 1 base at V and 6 bases at J, with 10 bases between. CDR1 and CDR2 (germline): SGHVS, FNYEAQ. This CDR3 region has 14 residues. CDR3 amino acids: CASSLVDFPNEQFF. In DNA form, the CDR3 reads TGTGCCAGCAGCTTAGTGGACTTTCCCAATGAGCAGTTCTTC.